Given below is one T cell receptor (beta chain) in context. This clonotype was counted between two and nine times. No cognate antigen has been identified for it. No clone much larger than this one lies a single base away; base qualities are absent. At the junction V is shortened by 3 bases and J by 0 bases, with 9 bases in between. The CDR3 holds 15 amino acids from the cysteine to the phenylalanine. The only DNA kept is the CDR3, 45 bases in frame from the first base. For CDR1 and CDR2, the germline V gene lists SGHRS and YFSETQ. The data originate from a study of response to subunit inactivated influenza vaccine (dated by TCRdb to between 2018 and 2020). For the study in its entirety: To follow how T cells responded to a trivalent subunit inactivated influenza vaccine, the researchers relied on deep quantitative profiling of the T cell receptor repertoire.

The library was obtained by RT-PCR. Sequenced using an Illumina HiSeq 2500. TCRdb's own reprocessing of the public reads used fastp at Q25 and MiXCR and kept productive beta chains. One record per CDR3 amino acid sequence lists the most common genes and DNA. Present in this sample are around 850,000 distinct CDR3 sequences, roughly 20% of which were seen just once. Roughly 10% of the sample goes to the ten largest clones. General conclusions and limits of the study: According to the authors, only a limited number of new T cells may be recruited by each seasonal influenza vaccination.

The material was PBMCs from blood, obtained more than 4 days after vaccination. The chain is made from TRBV5-1 and TRBJ1-4, with TRBD1 tentatively as D gene (5 bases match). This TCR was sampled from a man aged 45-65 years who received an inactivated influenza vaccine. Donor details come from another sample of the same person, matched by shared clones. The sequence in DNA is TGCGCCAGCAGCTCCGGGGGGTCAACTAATGAAAAACTGTTTTTT. Its amino acids are CASSSGGSTNEKLFF.